This TCR beta chain originates from a study of blood T cell repertoires in COVID-19 (dated by TCRdb to 2020 to 2022). Study-wide context: Samples covering the acute and convalescent phases of COVID-19 were provided by collaborators in the United States, Italy and Spain. The material from the prospective study consisted of cDNA or gDNA derived from T cells, B-cell-depleted T cells, or PBMCs. Subjects who had been exposed to COVID-19, were actively infected with it, or had recovered from it provided the deeply sampled blood TCRbeta repertoires that made up the dataset. The repertoires were made available in a free public database intended to serve as a resource for research on the immune response to SARS-CoV-2. Samples were obtained from the ongoing ImmuneRACE study (first 160 participants) and from approximately 1,200 subjects provided by 6 global collaborators. Nearly every sample came with metadata listing a de-identified subject ID, COVID-19 status, age in years and sex. Where available, HLA class I and class II types were taken from metadata supplied by the sample provider and were not determined by assay-based typing.

In Seattle, one collaborating source enrolled patients while the infection was active and tracked those patients longitudinally over the course of disease. Whole blood was collected in K2EDTA tubes by collaborating institutions according to the institutions' own protocols. For TCRbeta analysis, collaborators shipped samples in one of three forms: frozen whole blood, isolated PBMCs, or DNA extracted from either of those sample types. Summary of the overall study and its limitations: How much clinical and demographic metadata was included differed by source and by participant, and the metadata was provided uncurated.

The immunoSEQ Assay, a bias-controlled multiplex PCR, was used to amplify TCRbeta CDR3 regions from genomic DNA. As for the authors' bioinformatics: Within the assay, amplification of reference gene primers was used to estimate how many nucleated cells each sample contained. To quantify the absolute abundance of each unique TCRbeta CDR3 rearrangement, sequence reads were collapsed and filtered. Productive Simpson clonality was computed per sample as the square root of Simpson's diversity index over productive rearrangements. Here the immuneACCESS table is served through TCRdb, limited to in-frame sequences with V and J called. Missing clones are a known gap in these copies; in checked studies unresolved V genes cover under half, and the rest lacks a known reason. V and J calls and clone size are as listed in that table; D and trimming were resolved from the DNA. In this sample the table shows approximately 400,000 clones, approximately 89% of which occur a single time. The ten largest clones capture around an eighth of the sample.

Notes on this clone: The clone's antigen remains unknown. No base-level quality is on record; no much larger clone is a single base apart.

For CDR1 and CDR2, the germline V gene lists MGHRA and YSYEKL. V is cut by 4 bases and J by 0 bases, and the space between the germline ends is 19 bases. There are 18 amino acids in the CDR3, from cysteine to phenylalanine inclusive. The DNA shown is the 54-base CDR3, in frame from base 1. The specimen was peripheral blood. The receptor comes from a woman aged 50 to 60 with COVID-19, enrolled during active disease. The V gene is TRBV4-1 and the J gene is TRBJ1-3; TRBD1 might be the D gene, on 5 matching bases. The CDR3 region: CASSRILGPASSGNTIYF. The nucleotides read TGCGCCAGCAGCCGGATTCTGGGGCCGGCAAGCTCTGGAAACACCATATATTTT.